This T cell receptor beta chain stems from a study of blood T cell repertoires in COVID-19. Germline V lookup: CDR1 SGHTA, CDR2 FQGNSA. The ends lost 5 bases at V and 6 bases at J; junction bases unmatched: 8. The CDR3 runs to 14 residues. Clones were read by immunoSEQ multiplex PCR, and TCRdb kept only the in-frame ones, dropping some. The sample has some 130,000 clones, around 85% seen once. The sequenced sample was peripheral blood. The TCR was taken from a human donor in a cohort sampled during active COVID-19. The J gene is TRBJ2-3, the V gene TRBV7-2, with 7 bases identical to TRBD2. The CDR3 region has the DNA TGTGCCAGCAGCCTCGGACTAGTTGGGGATACGCAGTATTTT. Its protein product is CASSLGLVGDTQYF.